This T cell receptor beta chain was retrieved from a study of OX40 agonist ivuxolimab in advanced cancers. Germline CDR1 reads MNHEY; CDR2 reads SVGAGI. With 8 bases removed from V and 0 bases from J, the gap between germline ends came to 11 bases. This CDR3 spans 14 amino acids. The method was immunoSEQ multiplex PCR; TCRdb's version includes in-frame clones alone and lacks a portion of them. The sample lists 50,000 or so clones; roughly 88% were seen once. This clone was picked up a small number of times. The rearrangement links TRBV6-5 to TRBJ1-3, with D perhaps matching TRBD1 (5 bases). This sample comprised CD4+ or CD8+ T cells sorted from blood, obtained in a trial of the OX40 agonist ivuxolimab. This TCR was recovered from an adult with an advanced solid tumor such as melanoma, head and neck, liver or kidney cancer. The CDR3 DNA reads TGTGCCAGCGGAGCAGGGAGCTCTGGAAACACCATATATTTT. Its protein product is CASGAGSSGNTIYF.